This entry concerns a single T cell receptor (beta chain). Its antigen is as yet unknown. Trimming left V 11 bases short and J 1 base short, with 17 bases between. CDR1 and CDR2 (germline): MNHEY, SMNVEV (reference sequence). The CDR3 contains 14 residues. The authors ran the assay at deep level. Profiled with immunoSEQ multiplex PCR; TCRdb holds only in-frame clones, not every one. The sample carries roughly 2,000,000 clones, about 93% recorded once. CD45RO-negative CD8 cells positively selected for CCR7 made up the naive population, which excluded terminally differentiated effector memory CD45RA+ cells. The data were taken from a study of shared clonotypes between healthy human individuals. Study-level background: Donors had three CD4 naive, three CD4 memory, two CD8 naive and one CD8 memory plate apiece. Study results and limitations: Larger estimated richness was generally seen in naive subsets than in memory subsets. For naive CD4 cells, roughly 5% of clonotypes were shared across a few donors.

The sequenced material came from naive CD8+ T cells from PBMCs. This receptor was identified in a man in his late teens or twenties in good health. Some clones in this sample may be carry-over from other donors' samples. V and J are TRBV27 and TRBJ2-5; the D gene is possibly TRBD2 (7 bases). Written as DNA, the CDR3 is TGTGCCGCCGGGGGGCAGGGTGGCCAAGAGACCCAGTACTTC. It specifies CAAGGQGGQETQYF.